What follows are 22 T cell receptor beta chains derived from one specimen sequenced in a study of cytomegalovirus exposure and HLA in healthy donors. Vbeta (60) and Jbeta (13) primers were used in the PCR. Some clones are missing from TCRdb's copy, which holds only in-frame ones; the method was immunoSEQ multiplex PCR. The table includes about 180,000 clones, 70% to 80% detected once. Sample: PBMCs. These receptor sequences come from an older woman in good health and CMV-seropositive.

This chain connects TRBV7-7 to TRBJ2-2, with D possibly being TRBD1 (7 bases). CDR1 is SSHAT and CDR2 is FNYEAQ in the germline V gene (reference sequence). The V gene lost 1 base and the J gene lost 5 bases, with 14 bases spanning the gap. This CDR3 has 16 amino acids. The CDR3 sequence: CASSLGGPGGTGELFF. The CDR3, as DNA: TGTGCCAGCAGCTTAGGGGGGCCAGGGGGGACCGGGGAGCTGTTTTTT.

The sample holds one count of this clone. The V and J genes are TRBV2 and TRBJ2-5, with D tentatively TRBD1 (6 bases). Gene TRBJ2-7 matches the end of the DNA better, so the J call may be wrong. Germline CDR1 is SNHLY and CDR2 is FYNNEI. There are 15 residues in the CDR3. The CDR3 nucleotides read TGTGCCAGCAGTGAGCGCCCGAGGGGGTCCTACGAGCAGTACTTC. This encodes CASSERPRGSYEQYF.

This clone was recorded only once. CDR3 coding DNA: TGTGCCAGCAGCTTTCCGGGGACAGGGACCCCTGAAGCTTTCTTT. It codes for CASSFPGTGTPEAFF. The chain has TRBV5-6 and TRBJ1-1, with 9 bases identical to TRBD1. This CDR3 has 15 amino acids. Per germline, CDR1 SGHDT and CDR2 YYEEEE. J lost 6 bases, V lost 2 bases, and 8 bases had no gene match.

About this clone itself: The junction and the germline gene differ at one end; a read error may be behind it. V is TRBV20-1 and J is TRBJ2-3; tentative D call: TRBD2 (5 bases). The CDR3 length is 11 residues. Germline assignment: CDR1 DFQATT and CDR2 SNEGSKA (reference sequence). CDR3 in amino acids: CSLAVTDTQCF. DNA for the CDR3: TGCAGTCTAGCCGTCACAGATACGCAGTGTTTT.

The rearrangement joins TRBV6-1 to TRBJ1-2; TRBD1 is a possible D gene (5 bases). The germline gives CDR1 MNHNS, CDR2 SASEGT. Trimming removed 8 bases at V and 3 bases at J, with 10 bases between. CDR3 length equals 12 residues. The CDR3 region has the DNA TGTGCCAGCGTCGCGGGGGACTATGGCTACACCTTC. It specifies CASVAGDYGYTF.

The chain couples TRBV7-3 to TRBJ2-2; TRBD1 aligns across 7 bases. The V gene's germline CDR1 is SGHTA and CDR2 FQGTGA. This CDR3 is built from 14 residues. J was trimmed by 7 bases and V by 8 bases; bases with no gene match: 10. In DNA, the CDR3 is TGTGCCAGCCGACCACAGGGGAGAGGCGGGGAGCTGTTTTTT. Translation gives CASRPQGRGGELFF.

There are a few counts of this clone. V gene TRBV19 combines with J gene TRBJ1-1, with D possibly being TRBD1 (5 bases). CDR3 size: 14 residues. The V end lost 9 bases, the J end lost 0 bases, and 14 bases lay between the germline ends. Germline V gene sequence: CDR1 LNHDA, CDR2 SQIVND (reference sequence). In DNA, the CDR3 is TGTGCCAGCAAGGGGAGGGCAATGAACACTGAAGCTTTCTTT. This codes for CASKGRAMNTEAFF.

The V call is TRBV5-4, the J call TRBJ2-3; TRBD1 is a possible D gene (6 bases). The length of the CDR3 is 15 residues. CDR1 and CDR2 from the germline V gene are SGHNT and YYREEE (reference sequence). Deletions cut 3 bases from V and 1 base from J, with 12 bases between. This chain's CDR3 is CASSSQGIGTDTQYF. The CDR3 coding sequence is TGTGCCAGCAGCTCACAGGGAATAGGCACAGATACGCAGTATTTT.

This rearrangement joins TRBV7-2 to TRBJ2-3; TRBD1 might be the D (6 bases). Trimming pared 5 bases from V and 3 bases from J, leaving 12 bases between. In germline, CDR1 is SGHTA, CDR2 FQGNSA. CDR3 length: 14 amino acids. The CDR3 protein is CASSQTQGTDTQYF. DNA for the CDR3: TGTGCCAGCAGCCAAACGCAGGGGACAGATACGCAGTATTTT.

The rearrangement links TRBV6-1 to TRBJ1-4; 10 bases fit TRBD1. CDR1 MNHNS and CDR2 SASEGT come from the germline V gene. The CDR3 has 14 amino acids. The trim removed 6 bases at V and 7 bases at J, leaving 5 bases unmatched. The CDR3 here is CASSRDRGSEKLFF. In nucleotides, the CDR3 is TGTGCCAGCAGCCGGGACAGGGGTAGTGAAAAACTGTTTTTT.

This sequence joins TRBV2 and TRBJ2-2, with TRBD2 identical over 8 bases. The CDR3 covers 14 residues. With 8 bases clipped from V and 5 bases from J, the junction kept 7 bases outside the gene matches. Per the germline V gene, CDR1 is SNHLY and CDR2 is FYNNEI. The CDR3 DNA reads TGTGCCAGCGGCGGGAGGAGTGGGACCGGGGAGCTGTTTTTT. It is translated as CASGGRSGTGELFF.

This clone appeared once. The chain couples TRBV7-3 to TRBJ2-3; 7 nucleotides align to TRBD2. Germline V gene lookup returns CDR1 SGHTA and CDR2 FQGTGA. V lost 5 bases to trimming and J lost 8 bases; unmatched junction nucleotides: 7. This CDR3 region has 13 residues. Here the CDR3 reads CASSKREGGTQYF. The CDR3 nucleotides read TGTGCCAGCAGCAAGAGGGAGGGCGGTACGCAGTATTTT.

This clone was observed a single time. This sequence joins TRBV10-3 and TRBJ1-5; the D gene is possibly TRBD1 (5 bases). The CDR3 runs to 15 residues. The germline gives CDR1 ENHRY, CDR2 SYGVKD. The V gene lost 8 bases and the J gene lost 4 bases, with 18 bases spanning the gap. CDR3 amino acids: CAIRSGGADNQPQHF. Here the CDR3 DNA reads TGTGCCATCCGCTCCGGTGGGGCGGATAATCAGCCCCAGCATTTT.

This chain links TRBV5-4 with TRBJ2-5; 11 nucleotides match TRBD2. The germline gives CDR1 SGHNT, CDR2 YYREEE (reference sequence). The CDR3 extends over 14 amino acids. With V trimmed by 7 bases and J by 2 bases, 4 bases remained unmatched. The CDR3 is CASFLAGGQETQYF. The CDR3 DNA reads as TGTGCCAGCTTCCTAGCGGGGGGACAAGAGACCCAGTACTTC.

The chain uses TRBV27 and TRBJ2-2; TRBD2 agrees at 8 bases. V gave up 8 bases and J gave up 8 bases; unmatched junction bases: 7. In germline, CDR1 is MNHEY, CDR2 SMNVEV (reference sequence). The CDR3 loop spans 13 amino acids. CDR3 region: CASGSGGLGELFF. CDR3 nucleotide sequence: TGTGCCAGCGGGTCGGGGGGGCTTGGGGAGCTGTTTTTT.

The chain carries TRBV18 and TRBJ2-1; 7 positions match TRBD1. CDR3 length: 15 residues. Losses at the gene ends were 6 bases for V and 4 bases for J; bases not matched to a gene: 9. Germline V lookup: CDR1 KGHSH, CDR2 LQKENI. The CDR3 region is CASSYGQASYNEQFF. The CDR3 bases are TGTGCCAGCTCCTACGGACAGGCCAGTTACAATGAGCAGTTCTTC.

The V gene is TRBV7-2, the J gene TRBJ1-5, with D uncertain. The CDR3 runs to 14 residues. Trimming pared 4 bases from V and 5 bases from J, leaving 12 bases between. CDR1 is SGHTA and CDR2 is FQGNSA in the germline V gene. CDR3 residues: CASSSPGIHQPQHF. The CDR3 nucleotides read TGTGCCAGCAGCTCTCCGGGGATACATCAGCCCCAGCATTTT.

In this sample, this clone turned up a few times. The rearrangement links TRBV7-6 to TRBJ1-5, with D possibly being TRBD1 (6 bases). The V end lost 3 bases, the J end lost 3 bases, and 12 bases lay between the germline ends. This CDR3 has 15 amino acids. Germline V gene lookup returns CDR1 SGHVS and CDR2 FNYEAQ. The CDR3 sequence is CASSFYAGDNQPQHF. The CDR3 region has the DNA TGTGCCAGCAGCTTTTATGCAGGGGACAATCAGCCCCAGCATTTT.

This chain joins TRBV6-1 and TRBJ2-7, with 8 nucleotides matching TRBD1. This CDR3 has 14 amino acids. CDR1 and CDR2 from the germline V gene are MNHNS and SASEGT. Trimming took 8 bases from V and 2 from J; bases not matched to a gene: 8. The CDR3: CASGSDRDPYEQYF. The CDR3 DNA reads TGTGCCAGCGGCTCGGACAGGGATCCCTACGAGCAGTACTTC.

V and J are TRBV5-1 and TRBJ2-7; D possibly corresponds to TRBD1 (6 bases). The germline V gene has CDR1 SGHRS and CDR2 YFSETQ. The CDR3 consists of 11 residues. Between the trimmed V and J ends, which lost 4 bases and 6 bases, there was a span of 8 bases. The CDR3 DNA reads TGCGCCAGCAGCCTCAGGGGCGAGCAGTACTTC. It is translated as CASSLRGEQYF.

CDR3 in DNA: TGTGCCAGCAGCAGGGGGCCAGACACTGAAGCTTTCTTT. Amino acids: CASSRGPDTEAFF. The gene calls are TRBV6-1 and TRBJ1-1; TRBD1 agrees at 8 bases. Germline V gene sequence: CDR1 MNHNS, CDR2 SASEGT. The V segment lost 6 bases and the J segment 3 bases; nucleotides outside the gene matches: 3. This CDR3 is 13 amino acids long.

This chain uses TRBV5-1 with TRBJ2-1; 9 bases match TRBD2. The CDR3 has 14 amino acids. Trimming at V came to 0 bases and at J to 10 bases, leaving 5 bases not matched to a gene. CDR1 is SGHRS and CDR2 is YFSETQ in the germline V gene. This chain's CDR3 is CASSLGGGAGEQFF. The CDR3 bases are TGCGCCAGCAGCTTGGGCGGGGGGGCAGGCGAGCAGTTCTTC. Supplemented by reference TRBV5-1 and TRBJ2-1, the full variable domain reads KAGVTQTPRYLIKTRGQQVTLSCSPISGHRSVSWYQQTPGQGLQFLFEYFSETQRNKGNFPGRFSGRQFSNSRSEMNVSTLELGDSALYLCASSLGGGAGEQFFGPGTRLTVL.